These 14 T cell receptor beta chains came from one sample sequenced in a study of shared clonotypes between healthy human individuals. The protocol was immunoSEQ multiplex PCR, while the TCRdb copy is restricted to in-frame clones and leaves out a portion. The sample yields around 1.9 million clones, more than 85% seen once. Only CD45RO-negative cells positively selected for CCR7 counted as naive CD8 cells, so terminally differentiated effector memory CD45RA+ cells were excluded. Specimen: naive CD8+ T cells from PBMCs. The receptor set was obtained from a man aged 18 to 30 in good health. Some clones in this sample may be carry-over from other donors' samples.

This chain links TRBV7-8 with TRBJ2-1, with 7 nucleotides matching TRBD1. Germline CDR1 and CDR2: SGHVS and FQNEAQ. J gave up 5 bases and V 10 bases, and 11 bases lay outside the gene matches. The CDR3 length is 14 residues. The CDR3 loop reads CATEKGALDNEQFF. CDR3 nucleotide sequence: TGTGCCACCGAGAAGGGGGCTCTAGACAATGAGCAGTTCTTC.

The count of this clone is one. The genes are TRBV28 and TRBJ2-1; possible D gene TRBD2, 6 bases. This CDR3 has 12 residues. Deletions cut 10 bases from V and 5 bases from J, with 12 bases between. Germline CDR1 MDHEN, CDR2 SYDVKM. The DNA for the CDR3 is TGTGCCATCGGCGGGGCCCACAATGAGCAGTTCTTC. Residues: CAIGGAHNEQFF. The entire variable domain, with the rest obtained from reference TRBV28 and TRBJ2-1, is as follows: DVKVTQSSRYLVKRTGEKVFLECVQDMDHENMFWYRQDPGLGLRLIYFSYDVKMKEKGDIPEGYSVSREKKERFSLILESASTNQTSMYLCAIGGAHNEQFFGPGTRLTVL.

The DNA of the CDR3 is TGTGCCAGCAGTGAGACTAGCGGACTTTACGAGCAGTACTTC. Its translation is CASSETSGLYEQYF. The chain carries TRBV2 and TRBJ2-7, with 9 bases lining up with TRBD2. CDR1 and CDR2 (germline): SNHLY, FYNNEI. Germline trimming cut 3 bases from V and 4 bases from J; bases unmatched to any gene: 4. The CDR3 consists of 14 residues.

A word on this clone: This sample also contains other DNA sequences that code for the same CDR3. The chain recombines TRBV7-9 with TRBJ2-7; D may be TRBD2 (6 bases). CDR1 is SEHNR and CDR2 is FQNEAQ in the germline V gene (reference sequence). CDR3 length: 14 residues. V was cut by 4 bases and J by 2 bases, with 12 bases left in between. The CDR3 DNA reads TGTGCCAGCAGCTCCGCCGGGGGTACCTACGAGCAGTACTTC. It yields the protein CASSSAGGTYEQYF. The variable domain in full, completed from reference TRBV7-9 and TRBJ2-7, reads DTGVSQNPRHKITKRGQNVTFRCDPISEHNRLYWYRQTLGQGPEFLTYFQNEAQLEKSRLLSDRFSAERPKGSFSTLEIQRTEQGDSAMYLCASSSAGGTYEQYFGPGTRLTVT.

The rearrangement joins TRBV27 to TRBJ2-1; TRBD2 agrees at 7 bases. The germline CDR1 and CDR2 sequences are MNHEY and SMNVEV (reference sequence). This CDR3 has 16 amino acids. After removal of 2 bases from V and 6 bases from J, the junction contained 10 bases not matched to a gene. CDR3 sequence: CASSLNSWTRVNEQFF. The DNA for the CDR3 is TGTGCCAGCAGTTTAAATTCGTGGACTAGGGTCAATGAGCAGTTCTTC.

In its sample, this clone was seen once. V usage is TRBV5-1 and J usage is TRBJ1-2; D perhaps matches TRBD1 (5 bases). V lost 1 base to trimming and J lost 7 bases, with 20 bases between them. Germline CDR1 SGHRS, CDR2 YFSETQ. The CDR3 length is 16 residues. The CDR3 spells CASSLWQGGFRVGYTF. Here the CDR3 DNA reads TGCGCCAGCAGCTTGTGGCAGGGCGGTTTCAGGGTTGGCTACACCTTC.

This rearrangement joins TRBV9 to TRBJ2-7; 8 positions match TRBD1. Germline CDR1 reads SGDLS; CDR2 reads YYNGEE. CDR3 length: 16 residues. The J segment lost 2 bases and the V segment lost 2 bases, leaving 9 bases of the junction unmatched. This CDR3 reads CASSVSPDRGTYEQYF. The CDR3 nucleotides are TGTGCCAGCAGCGTTAGTCCTGACAGGGGAACCTACGAGCAGTACTTC.

The rearrangement uses TRBV9 and TRBJ2-1; D gene ambiguous. This CDR3 has 16 residues. V lost 2 bases to trimming and J lost 1 base, with 13 bases between them. Germline loops: CDR1 SGDLS, CDR2 YYNGEE. The CDR3 DNA sequence: TGTGCCAGCAGCGTTCATCGACGGGCGTCCTACAATGAGCAGTTCTTC. It yields the protein CASSVHRRASYNEQFF.

The CDR3 DNA reads TGTGCCAGCAGTCCCCACGGGGGAGATCAGCCCCAGCATTTT. This gives the protein CASSPHGGDQPQHF. This rearrangement joins TRBV27 to TRBJ1-5; D is perhaps TRBD1 (5 bases). Germline V gene data show CDR1 as MNHEY and CDR2 as SMNVEV (reference sequence). V lost 5 bases to trimming and J lost 5 bases, with 13 bases between them. CDR3 size: 14 residues.

Worth noting for this clone: The same CDR3 is also encoded by other DNA sequences in this sample. The chain links TRBV27 to TRBJ2-7; no clear D. Between the trimmed V and J ends, which lost 2 bases and 1 base, there was a span of 9 bases. CDR1 is MNHEY and CDR2 is SMNVEV in the germline V gene (reference sequence). The CDR3 loop spans 14 amino acids. CDR3 sequence reads: CASSLRASSYEQYF. CDR3 sequence (DNA): TGTGCCAGCAGTTTACGGGCCAGTTCCTACGAGCAGTACTTC.

J is TRBJ1-4 and V is TRBV25-1; no clear D. V lost 1 base, J lost 4 bases, and 13 bases lay in between. The CDR3 runs 16 residues. Germline assignment: CDR1 MGHDK and CDR2 SYGVNS. The CDR3 here is CASSEFRESSNEKLFF. In nucleotides, the CDR3 is TGTGCCAGCAGTGAATTTCGGGAATCGAGTAATGAAAAACTGTTTTTT.

This chain uses TRBV7-9 with TRBJ2-5, with 7 bases aligning to TRBD1. CDR3 length: 19 amino acids. The ends lost 5 bases at V and 2 bases at J; junction bases unmatched: 20. CDR1 and CDR2 (germline): SEHNR, FQNEAQ (reference sequence). The CDR3 region is CASSPRGFGSGTEQETQYF. CDR3 DNA sequence: TGTGCCAGCAGCCCACGGGGTTTCGGGTCCGGGACAGAGCAAGAGACCCAGTACTTC.

This chain joins TRBV7-8 and TRBJ1-4; weak D call: TRBD1 (5 bases). The CDR3 loop spans 15 amino acids. CDR1 SGHVS and CDR2 FQNEAQ come from the germline V gene. V dropped 5 bases and J dropped 14 bases, with 24 bases sitting between them. The CDR3 coding sequence is TGTGCCAGCAGCCCTGCTGGGACCTCTGCCTTAGAGCTGTTTTTT. Residues: CASSPAGTSALELFF.

The chain is built from TRBV7-2 and TRBJ2-7; 10 bases map to TRBD2. This CDR3 is built from 20 residues. Trimming removed 0 bases from V and 3 bases from J; junction bases left unmatched: 17. The germline V gene has CDR1 SGHTA and CDR2 FQGNSA. The CDR3 coding sequence is TGTGCCAGCAGCTTAGCGCGAGAGGGGACCGGGACTAGCGAGATCTACGAGCAGTACTTC. Residues: CASSLAREGTGTSEIYEQYF.